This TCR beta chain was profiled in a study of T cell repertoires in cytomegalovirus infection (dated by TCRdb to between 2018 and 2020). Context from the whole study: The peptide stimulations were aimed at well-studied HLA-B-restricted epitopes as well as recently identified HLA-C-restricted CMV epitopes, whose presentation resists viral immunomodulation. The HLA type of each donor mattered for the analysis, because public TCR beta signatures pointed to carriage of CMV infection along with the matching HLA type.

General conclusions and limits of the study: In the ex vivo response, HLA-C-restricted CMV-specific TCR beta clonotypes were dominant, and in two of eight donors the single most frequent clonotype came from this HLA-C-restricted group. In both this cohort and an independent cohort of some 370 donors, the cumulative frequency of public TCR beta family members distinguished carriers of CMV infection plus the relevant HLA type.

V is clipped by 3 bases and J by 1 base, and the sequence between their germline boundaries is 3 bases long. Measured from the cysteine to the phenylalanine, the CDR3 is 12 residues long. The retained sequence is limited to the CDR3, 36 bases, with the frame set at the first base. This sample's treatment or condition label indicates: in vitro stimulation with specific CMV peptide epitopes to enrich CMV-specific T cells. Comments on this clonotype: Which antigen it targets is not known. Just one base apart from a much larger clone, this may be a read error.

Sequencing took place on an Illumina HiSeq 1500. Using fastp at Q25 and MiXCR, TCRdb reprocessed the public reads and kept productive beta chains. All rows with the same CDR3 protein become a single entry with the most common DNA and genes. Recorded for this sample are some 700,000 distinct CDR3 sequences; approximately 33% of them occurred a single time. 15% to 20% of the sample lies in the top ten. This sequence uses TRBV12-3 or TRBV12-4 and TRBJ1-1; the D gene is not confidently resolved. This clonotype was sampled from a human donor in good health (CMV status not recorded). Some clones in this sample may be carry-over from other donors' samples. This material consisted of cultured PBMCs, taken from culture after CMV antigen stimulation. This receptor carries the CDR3 CASSFANTEAFF. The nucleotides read TGTGCCAGCAGTTTCGCGAACACTGAAGCTTTCTTT.